This T cell receptor (beta chain) derives from a study of early T cells in non-severe SARS-CoV-2 infection. Broader study findings: Matching against VDJdb likely underestimated virus-specific expansions, favoring anti-spike CD8.

Trimming took 5 bases from V and 6 from J, leaving 16 bases between them. The CDR3 length is 14 residues. Germline lookup yields CDR1 SNHLY and CDR2 FYNNEI. A note on this clonotype: The antigen remains unidentified.

Individual cDNA molecules were tagged with unique molecular identifiers. TCRdb itself ran the 5' RACE reads through MiXCR, one entry per CDR3 protein. The sample comprises some 66,000 distinct CDR3 sequences, approximately 9.2% of which are singletons, and around 3.5% rests with the top ten. The chain carries TRBV2 and TRBJ2-5, with D possibly TRBD1 on 6 matching bases. Sequenced: whole blood. This clonotype originated in an adult who was a healthcare worker with PCR-confirmed SARS-CoV-2 infection or an uninfected control (not recorded which). CDR3 sequence: CASSLRVGDKTQYF. CDR3 coding DNA: TGTGCCAGCAGTCTGAGGGTAGGGGACAAGACCCAGTACTTC.